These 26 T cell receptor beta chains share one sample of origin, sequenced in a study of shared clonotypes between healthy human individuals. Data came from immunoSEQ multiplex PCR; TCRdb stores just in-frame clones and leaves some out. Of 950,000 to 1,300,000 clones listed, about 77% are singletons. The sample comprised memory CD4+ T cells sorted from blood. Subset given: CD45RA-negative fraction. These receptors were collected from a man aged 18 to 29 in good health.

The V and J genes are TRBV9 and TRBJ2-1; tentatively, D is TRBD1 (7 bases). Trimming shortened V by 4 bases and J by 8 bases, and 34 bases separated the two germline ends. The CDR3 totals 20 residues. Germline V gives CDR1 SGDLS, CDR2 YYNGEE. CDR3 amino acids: CASSPKDSRQGGMSGHEQFF. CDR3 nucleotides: TGTGCCAGCAGCCCGAAAGATTCGAGACAGGGAGGCATGAGCGGGCATGAGCAGTTCTTC.

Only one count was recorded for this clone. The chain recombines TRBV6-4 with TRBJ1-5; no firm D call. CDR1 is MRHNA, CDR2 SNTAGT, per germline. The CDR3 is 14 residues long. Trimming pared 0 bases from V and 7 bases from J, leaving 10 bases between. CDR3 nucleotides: TGTGCCAGCAGTGACTCGAGTCGAGGACAGCCCCAGCATTTT. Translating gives CASSDSSRGQPQHF.

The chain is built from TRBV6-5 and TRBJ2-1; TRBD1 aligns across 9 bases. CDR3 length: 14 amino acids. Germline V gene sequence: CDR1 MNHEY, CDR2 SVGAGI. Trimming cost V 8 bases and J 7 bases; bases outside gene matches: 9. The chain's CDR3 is CASQGQGLRNEQFF. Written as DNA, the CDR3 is TGTGCCAGCCAAGGACAGGGGTTGCGGAATGAGCAGTTCTTC.

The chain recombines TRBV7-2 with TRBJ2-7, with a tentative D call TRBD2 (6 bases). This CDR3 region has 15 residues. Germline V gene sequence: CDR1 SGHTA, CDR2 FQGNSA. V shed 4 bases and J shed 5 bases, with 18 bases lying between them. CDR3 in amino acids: CASSSRLTSKHEQYF. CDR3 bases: TGTGCCAGCAGCTCCCGTCTAACTAGCAAGCACGAGCAGTACTTC.

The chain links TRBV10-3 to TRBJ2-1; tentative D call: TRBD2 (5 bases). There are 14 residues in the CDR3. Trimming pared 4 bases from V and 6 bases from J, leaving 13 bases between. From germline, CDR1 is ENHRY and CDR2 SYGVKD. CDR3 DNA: TGTGCCATCAGTGCCCGGGAATCGTTCAATGAGCAGTTCTTC. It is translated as CAISARESFNEQFF.

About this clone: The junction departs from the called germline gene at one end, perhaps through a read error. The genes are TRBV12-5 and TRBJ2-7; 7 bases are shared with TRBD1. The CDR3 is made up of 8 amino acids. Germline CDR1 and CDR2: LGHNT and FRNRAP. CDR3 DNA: TGTGCTAGTGGTACAGGGGACTTC. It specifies CASGTGDF.

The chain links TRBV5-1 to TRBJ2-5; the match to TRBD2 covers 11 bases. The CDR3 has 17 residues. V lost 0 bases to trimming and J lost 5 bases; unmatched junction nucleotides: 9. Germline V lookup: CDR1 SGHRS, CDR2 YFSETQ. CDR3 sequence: CASSLAGLAGGPETQYF. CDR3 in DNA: TGCGCCAGCAGCTTGGCCGGTTTAGCGGGGGGGCCGGAGACCCAGTACTTC. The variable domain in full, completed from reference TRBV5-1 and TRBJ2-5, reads KAGVTQTPRYLIKTRGQQVTLSCSPISGHRSVSWYQQTPGQGLQFLFEYFSETQRNKGNFPGRFSGRQFSNSRSEMNVSTLELGDSALYLCASSLAGLAGGPETQYFGPGTRLLVL.

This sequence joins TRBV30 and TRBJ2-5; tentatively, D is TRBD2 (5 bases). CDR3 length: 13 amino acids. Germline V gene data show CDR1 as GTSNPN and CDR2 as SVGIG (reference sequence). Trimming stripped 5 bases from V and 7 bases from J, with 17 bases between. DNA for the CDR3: TGTGCCTGGGAGGGCAGGCCTCGGGGGACCCAGTACTTC. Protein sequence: CAWEGRPRGTQYF.

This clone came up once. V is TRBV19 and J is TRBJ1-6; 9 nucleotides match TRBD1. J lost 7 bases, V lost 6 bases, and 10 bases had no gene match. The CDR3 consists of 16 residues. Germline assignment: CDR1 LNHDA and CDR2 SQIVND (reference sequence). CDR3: CASRNEGQGVNSPLHF. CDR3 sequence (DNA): TGTGCCAGTAGAAATGAGGGACAGGGCGTGAATTCACCCCTCCACTTT.

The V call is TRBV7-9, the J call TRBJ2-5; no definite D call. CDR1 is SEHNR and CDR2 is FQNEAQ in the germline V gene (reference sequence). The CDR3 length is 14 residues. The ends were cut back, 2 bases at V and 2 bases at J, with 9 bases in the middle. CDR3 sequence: CASSLSHSQETQYF. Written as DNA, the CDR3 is TGTGCCAGCAGCTTAAGCCACAGTCAAGAGACCCAGTACTTC. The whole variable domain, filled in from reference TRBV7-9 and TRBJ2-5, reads DTGVSQNPRHKITKRGQNVTFRCDPISEHNRLYWYRQTLGQGPEFLTYFQNEAQLEKSRLLSDRFSAERPKGSFSTLEIQRTEQGDSAMYLCASSLSHSQETQYFGPGTRLLVL.

This CDR3 reads CASSALAGGEPTDTQYF. The CDR3 region has the DNA TGTGCCAGCAGTGCCCTTGCGGGCGGGGAACCCACAGATACGCAGTATTTT. The chain joins TRBV6-1 to TRBJ2-3; tentative D call: TRBD2 (6 bases). This CDR3 spans 17 amino acids. Germline V gene data show CDR1 as MNHNS and CDR2 as SASEGT. The V and J ends lost 4 bases and 2 bases respectively, with 19 bases between them.

CDR3 amino acids: CASSIGGQVSTEAFF. The CDR3 DNA follows: TGTGCCAGTAGTATAGGAGGACAGGTGAGCACTGAAGCTTTCTTT. The chain combines TRBV19 with TRBJ1-1; 7 nucleotides align to TRBD1. The V gene end was trimmed by 1 base and the J gene end by 4 bases; junction bases not matched to a gene: 6. The CDR3 runs to 15 residues. The germline V gene encodes CDR1 LNHDA and CDR2 SQIVND (reference sequence).

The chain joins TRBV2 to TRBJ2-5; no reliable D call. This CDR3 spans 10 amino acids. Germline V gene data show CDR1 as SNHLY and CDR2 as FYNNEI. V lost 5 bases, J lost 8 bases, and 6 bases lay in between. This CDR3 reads CASSLSTQYF. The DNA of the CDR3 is TGTGCCAGCAGTCTGAGTACCCAGTACTTC.

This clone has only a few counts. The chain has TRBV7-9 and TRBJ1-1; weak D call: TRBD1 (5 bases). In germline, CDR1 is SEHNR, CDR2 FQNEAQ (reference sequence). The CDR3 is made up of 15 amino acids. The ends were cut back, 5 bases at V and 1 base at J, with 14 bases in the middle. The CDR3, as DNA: TGTGCCAGCAGCCTAACGAGCGGGACGAACACTGAAGCTTTCTTT. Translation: CASSLTSGTNTEAFF.

As DNA, the CDR3 is TGTGCCAGCAGCTCGACAGGGTTTAATCAGCCCCAGCATTTT. It specifies CASSSTGFNQPQHF. This chain joins TRBV7-2 and TRBJ1-5, with TRBD1 identical over 7 bases. This CDR3 contains 14 residues. Germline V gene sequence: CDR1 SGHTA, CDR2 FQGNSA. V shed 4 bases and J 4 bases; nucleotides not matched to a gene: 4.

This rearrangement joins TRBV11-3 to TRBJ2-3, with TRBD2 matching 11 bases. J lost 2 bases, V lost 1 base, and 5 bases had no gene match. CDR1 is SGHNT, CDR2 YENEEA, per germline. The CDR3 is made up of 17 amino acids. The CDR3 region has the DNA TGTGCCAGCAGCTTAGCCTGGACTAGCGGGTACACAGATACGCAGTATTTT. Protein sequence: CASSLAWTSGYTDTQYF. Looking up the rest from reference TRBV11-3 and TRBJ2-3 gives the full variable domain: EAGVVQSPRYKIIEKKQPVAFWCNPISGHNTLYWYLQNLGQGPELLIRYENEEAVDDSQLPKDRFSAERLKGVDSTLKIQPAELGDSAVYLCASSLAWTSGYTDTQYFGPGTRLTVL.

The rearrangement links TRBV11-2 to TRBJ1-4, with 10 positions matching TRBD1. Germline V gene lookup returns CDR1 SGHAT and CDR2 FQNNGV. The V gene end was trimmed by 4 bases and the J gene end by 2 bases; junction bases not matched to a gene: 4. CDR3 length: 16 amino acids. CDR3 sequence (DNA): TGTGCCAGCAGCTCGGGACAGGGGATGACTAATGAAAAACTGTTTTTT. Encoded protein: CASSSGQGMTNEKLFF.

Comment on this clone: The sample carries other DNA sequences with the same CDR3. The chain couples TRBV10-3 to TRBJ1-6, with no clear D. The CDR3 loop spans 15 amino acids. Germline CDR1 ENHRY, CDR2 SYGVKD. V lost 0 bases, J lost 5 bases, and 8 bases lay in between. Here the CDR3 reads CAISESGGNNSPLHF. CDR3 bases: TGTGCCATCAGTGAGTCGGGCGGGAATAATTCACCCCTCCACTTT.

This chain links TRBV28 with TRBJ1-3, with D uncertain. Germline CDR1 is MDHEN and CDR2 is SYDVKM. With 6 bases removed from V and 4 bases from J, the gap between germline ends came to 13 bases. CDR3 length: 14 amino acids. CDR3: CASSLWSPGNTIYF. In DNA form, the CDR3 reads TGTGCCAGCAGCCTTTGGAGTCCGGGAAACACCATATATTTT. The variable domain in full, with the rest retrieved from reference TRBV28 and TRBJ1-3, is DVKVTQSSRYLVKRTGEKVFLECVQDMDHENMFWYRQDPGLGLRLIYFSYDVKMKEKGDIPEGYSVSREKKERFSLILESASTNQTSMYLCASSLWSPGNTIYFGEGSWLTVV.

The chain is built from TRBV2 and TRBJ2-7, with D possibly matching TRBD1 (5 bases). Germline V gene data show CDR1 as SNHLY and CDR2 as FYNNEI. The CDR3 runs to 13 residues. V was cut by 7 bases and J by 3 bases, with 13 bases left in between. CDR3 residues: CASTQGFYYEQYF. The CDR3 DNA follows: TGTGCCAGCACTCAGGGTTTTTACTACGAGCAGTACTTC.

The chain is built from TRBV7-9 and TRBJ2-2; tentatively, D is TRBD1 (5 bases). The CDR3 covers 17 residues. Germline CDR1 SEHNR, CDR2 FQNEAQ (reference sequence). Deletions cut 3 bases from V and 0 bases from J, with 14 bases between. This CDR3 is CASSFSPGHPNTGELFF. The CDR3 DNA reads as TGTGCCAGCAGCTTTTCCCCAGGGCACCCGAACACCGGGGAGCTGTTTTTT.

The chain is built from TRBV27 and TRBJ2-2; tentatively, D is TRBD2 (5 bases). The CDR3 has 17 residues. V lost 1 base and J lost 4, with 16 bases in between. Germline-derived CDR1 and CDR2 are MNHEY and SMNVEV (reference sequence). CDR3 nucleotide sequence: TGTGCCAGCAGTTTATATCCCCCCCTCGGGGTCACCGGGGAGCTGTTTTTT. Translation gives CASSLYPPLGVTGELFF.

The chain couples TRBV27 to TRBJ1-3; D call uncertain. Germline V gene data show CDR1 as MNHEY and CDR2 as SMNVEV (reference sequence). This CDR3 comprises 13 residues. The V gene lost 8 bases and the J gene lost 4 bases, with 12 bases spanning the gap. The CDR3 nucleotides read TGTGCCAGCGGATCCTCGGGGGGAAACACCATATATTTT. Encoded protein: CASGSSGGNTIYF.

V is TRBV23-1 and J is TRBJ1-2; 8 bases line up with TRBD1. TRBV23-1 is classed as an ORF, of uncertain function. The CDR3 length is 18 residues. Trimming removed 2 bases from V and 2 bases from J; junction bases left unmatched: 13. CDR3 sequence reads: CASSQAFIATGANYGYTF. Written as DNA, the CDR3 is TGCGCCAGCAGTCAAGCGTTTATTGCGACAGGGGCGAACTATGGCTACACCTTC.

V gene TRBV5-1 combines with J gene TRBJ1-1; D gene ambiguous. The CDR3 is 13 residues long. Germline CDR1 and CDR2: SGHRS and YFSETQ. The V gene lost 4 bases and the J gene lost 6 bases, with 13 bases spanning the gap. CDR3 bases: TGCGCCAGCAGCGACGGACCGAGGGCTGAAGCTTTCTTT. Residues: CASSDGPRAEAFF.

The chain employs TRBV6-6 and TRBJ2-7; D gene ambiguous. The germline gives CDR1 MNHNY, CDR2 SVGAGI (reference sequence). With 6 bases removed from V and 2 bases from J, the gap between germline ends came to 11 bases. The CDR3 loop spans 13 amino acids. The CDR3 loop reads CASRPGRAYEQYF. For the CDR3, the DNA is TGTGCCAGCAGGCCCGGACGGGCCTACGAGCAGTACTTC.